The 21 T cell receptor beta chains below come from one sample, sequenced in a study of cytomegalovirus exposure and HLA in healthy donors. The PCR was carried out with 60 Vbeta primers and 13 Jbeta primers. Only in-frame clones appear in the TCRdb table, and some are missing; sequencing was by immunoSEQ multiplex PCR. The data show some 71,000 clones, and the top ten clones hold less than 2%. Sequencing input: PBMCs. These receptors were taken from a woman in her twenties or thirties in good health and CMV-seronegative.

With regard to this clone: The junction differs from germline at one of its ends, possibly a read error. The chain joins TRBV7-2 to TRBJ1-2, with D unclear. The CDR3 runs 11 residues. CDR1 is SGHTA, CDR2 FQGNSA, per germline. CDR3 amino acids: CASSFDVSLAF. In nucleotides, the CDR3 is TGTGCCAGCAGCTTCGACGTGAGCCTAGCCTTC.

The J gene is TRBJ1-1, the V gene TRBV2; 7 bases map to TRBD1. CDR3 length: 13 residues. J lost 8 bases, V lost 6 bases, and 9 bases had no gene match. The germline CDR1 and CDR2 sequences are SNHLY and FYNNEI. The CDR3 region is CASSAGDRIEAFF. CDR3 bases: TGTGCCAGCAGCGCCGGGGACAGAATAGAAGCTTTCTTT.

This sequence joins TRBV30 and TRBJ1-1; TRBD1 matches 7 bases. The J segment lost 1 base and the V segment lost 2 bases, leaving 4 bases of the junction unmatched. The germline V gene has CDR1 GTSNPN and CDR2 SVGIG (reference sequence). This CDR3 is built from 14 residues. CDR3 nucleotides: TGTGCCTGGAGTCTAAGACAGGGGAACACTGAAGCTTTCTTT. Translation gives CAWSLRQGNTEAFF.

The chain joins TRBV7-2 to TRBJ2-6, with D maybe TRBD1 (6 bases). Germline-derived CDR1 and CDR2 are SGHTA and FQGNSA. The V end was cut by 4 bases, the J end by 2 bases, with 9 bases between. This CDR3 contains 15 residues. The CDR3 region has the DNA TGTGCCAGCAGCTCGACAGGAGCTGGGGCCAACGTCCTGACTTTC. Translating gives CASSSTGAGANVLTF.

The chain links TRBV27 to TRBJ1-2; D unclear. The germline CDR1 and CDR2 sequences are MNHEY and SMNVEV (reference sequence). The CDR3 runs 16 residues. V lost 2 bases and J 4 bases, leaving 17 bases between the germline ends. CDR3 loop: CASSLNLFEAGYGYTF. For the CDR3, the DNA is TGTGCCAGCAGTTTAAACTTATTTGAGGCGGGCTATGGCTACACCTTC.

Note on this clone: The junction differs from germline at one of its ends, possibly a read error. The chain employs TRBV7-7 and TRBJ2-2; 11 bases agree with TRBD2. This CDR3 contains 16 residues. The germline gives CDR1 SSHAT, CDR2 FNYEAQ (reference sequence). CDR3 bases: TGTGCTAGCAGCTCCGTGACTAGCGGGATTACCGGGGAGCTGTTTTTT. This sequence encodes CASSSVTSGITGELFF. Full variable domain (missing parts from reference TRBV7-7 and TRBJ2-2): GAGVSQSPRYKVTKRGQDVTLRCDPISSHATLYWYQQALGQGPEFLTYFNYEAQPDKSGLPSDRFSAERPEGSISTLTIQRTEQRDSAMYRCASSSVTSGITGELFFGEGSRLTVL.

The chain employs TRBV6-5 and TRBJ2-7; D unresolved. Trimming stripped 6 bases from V and 2 bases from J, with 11 bases between. The germline V gene has CDR1 MNHEY and CDR2 SVGAGI. This CDR3 comprises 13 residues. Here the CDR3 DNA reads TGTGCCAGCAGGAAAAATCAGACCTACGAGCAGTACTTC. Translating it yields CASRKNQTYEQYF.

The chain recombines TRBV9 with TRBJ2-3; TRBD2 is a possible D gene (5 bases). This CDR3 region has 16 residues. The germline CDR1 and CDR2 sequences are SGDLS and YYNGEE. The V end lost 4 bases, the J end lost 0 bases, and 15 bases lay between the germline ends. The CDR3 loop reads CASSLGRLPSTDTQYF. The DNA of the CDR3 is TGTGCCAGCAGCCTCGGGCGACTACCTAGCACAGATACGCAGTATTTT.

CDR3: CASSPVAGDGYTF. In nucleotides, the CDR3 is TGTGCCAGCTCACCCGTTGCAGGGGATGGCTACACCTTC. This chain uses TRBV18 with TRBJ1-2; D is perhaps TRBD1 (6 bases). CDR1 is KGHSH and CDR2 is LQKENI in the germline V gene. This CDR3 has 13 amino acids. The ends were cut back, 3 bases at V and 6 bases at J, with 11 bases in the middle.

The J gene is TRBJ1-4, the V gene TRBV7-9; 9 nucleotides line up with TRBD1. CDR1 is SEHNR and CDR2 is FQNEAQ in the germline V gene (reference sequence). The CDR3 extends over 12 amino acids. The V and J ends lost 8 bases and 5 bases, in that order; junction bases with no gene match: 0. The CDR3 DNA is TGTGCCAGCGGACAGGGGAATGAAAAACTGTTTTTT. The encoded protein is CASGQGNEKLFF. Complete variable domain (other parts from reference TRBV7-9 and TRBJ1-4): DTGVSQNPRHKITKRGQNVTFRCDPISEHNRLYWYRQTLGQGPEFLTYFQNEAQLEKSRLLSDRFSAERPKGSFSTLEIQRTEQGDSAMYLCASGQGNEKLFFGSGTQLSVL.

This chain links TRBV6-1 with TRBJ1-5; TRBD1 is a possible D gene (5 bases). Trimming took off 2 bases at V and 6 bases at J, with 11 bases between the two ends. Germline loops: CDR1 MNHNS, CDR2 SASEGT. This CDR3 is 14 amino acids long. CDR3 in DNA: TGTGCCAGCAGTGAAATGACAGTCGCTCAGCCCCAGCATTTT. Encoded protein: CASSEMTVAQPQHF.

The chain joins TRBV25-1 to TRBJ1-4; D is unclear. The CDR3 contains 13 residues. Germline CDR1 and CDR2: MGHDK and SYGVNS. Trimming took 7 bases from V and 8 from J, leaving 14 bases between them. CDR3 bases: TGTGCCAGCATAGCGCCCGCTGGGGAAAAACTGTTTTTT. Its protein is CASIAPAGEKLFF.

Notes on this clone: The junction departs from the called germline gene at one end, perhaps through a read error. This sequence joins TRBV4-1 and TRBJ1-2; maybe TRBD1 (5 bases). Per germline, CDR1 MGHRA and CDR2 YSYEKL. The CDR3 length is 11 residues. The chain's CDR3 is CASSQGVGAVF. DNA of the CDR3: TGCGCCAGCAGCCAAGGCGTAGGGGCCGTCTTC.

In DNA, the CDR3 is TGTGCCACCAGCAGACCCCTCAGCAGCGTACTCTCTGGAAACACCATATATTTT. Encoded protein: CATSRPLSSVLSGNTIYF. The chain is built from TRBV15 and TRBJ1-3, with D uncertain. V was clipped by 2 bases and J by 0 bases, with 17 bases between them. This CDR3 contains 18 residues. The V gene's germline CDR1 is LNHNV and CDR2 YYDKDF (reference sequence).

The chain employs TRBV19 and TRBJ2-7, with TRBD1 matching over 9 bases. This CDR3 is 14 amino acids long. The junction had 6 bases not matched to a gene; V was cut back by 5 bases and J by 4 bases. Germline V gives CDR1 LNHDA, CDR2 SQIVND (reference sequence). In DNA, the CDR3 is TGTGCCAGTAGTCCGGGACAGGGCGATTACGAGCAGTACTTC. It codes for CASSPGQGDYEQYF.

This sequence joins TRBV6-6 and TRBJ2-2; TRBD1 aligns across 7 bases. Germline trimming cut 4 bases from V and 0 bases from J; bases unmatched to any gene: 2. Germline values: CDR1 MNHNY, CDR2 SVGAGI (reference sequence). The CDR3 totals 15 residues. CDR3 DNA sequence: TGTGCCAGCAGTTCTGGGACAGCGAACACCGGGGAGCTGTTTTTT. Amino acid sequence: CASSSGTANTGELFF.

The chain employs TRBV30 and TRBJ2-3; 7 positions match TRBD1. With 1 base clipped from V and 4 bases from J, the junction kept 11 bases outside the gene matches. The CDR3 is made up of 16 amino acids. Germline-derived CDR1 and CDR2 are GTSNPN and SVGIG (reference sequence). The CDR3 nucleotides are TGTGCCTGGAGTGATTGGGGAACAGGGGATCCAGATACGCAGTATTTT. This encodes CAWSDWGTGDPDTQYF.

This sequence joins TRBV30 and TRBJ1-1; TRBD1 is a possible D gene (5 bases). This CDR3 is 13 amino acids long. V lost 5 bases and J 1 base, leaving 11 bases between the germline ends. Per the germline V gene, CDR1 is GTSNPN and CDR2 is SVGIG (reference sequence). The CDR3 region is CAWARGPNTEAFF. DNA of the CDR3: TGTGCCTGGGCTAGGGGTCCGAACACTGAAGCTTTCTTT.

The V gene is TRBV9, the J gene TRBJ2-1, with 10 bases that match TRBD2. The CDR3 has 15 residues. In germline, CDR1 is SGDLS, CDR2 YYNGEE. J gave up 4 bases and V 2 bases, and 3 bases lay outside the gene matches. CDR3 in DNA: TGTGCCAGCAGCGTGAGCGGGGGGGATTACAATGAGCAGTTCTTC. This encodes CASSVSGGDYNEQFF.

This chain connects TRBV6-5 to TRBJ1-3; D call uncertain. From germline, CDR1 is MNHEY and CDR2 SVGAGI. The CDR3 is 14 residues long. V dropped 6 bases and J dropped 2 bases, with 11 bases sitting between them. CDR3 protein: CASRIAVTGNTIYF. The CDR3 bases are TGTGCCAGCAGGATTGCGGTTACTGGAAACACCATATATTTT.

This rearrangement joins TRBV4-1 to TRBJ2-7, with 7 bases aligning to TRBD1. The CDR3 has 16 residues. The V gene's germline CDR1 is MGHRA and CDR2 YSYEKL. Trimming at V came to 2 bases and at J to 3 bases, leaving 10 bases not matched to a gene. The CDR3 coding sequence is TGCGCCAGCAGCCAACTACCGGGACAGCACATCTACGAGCAGTACTTC. Amino acids: CASSQLPGQHIYEQYF.